A single sample gave rise to the 19 T cell receptor beta chains below, sequenced in a study of graft-versus-host responses after intestinal transplantation. Processing released intraepithelial and lamina propria lymphocytes from the graft tissue. Clones were read by immunoSEQ multiplex PCR, and TCRdb kept only the in-frame ones, dropping some. The data contain some 14,000 clones, approximately 61% of them singletons. Sequencing was performed on ileum tissue, taken 650 to 700 days after intestinal transplantation. All receptors derive from a human patient who received an intestinal transplant, so some T cells may come from the graft donor.

The gene calls are TRBV19 and TRBJ2-1; D is unclear. Germline V CDR1 and CDR2: LNHDA, SQIVND (reference sequence). The CDR3 extends over 14 amino acids. Between the trimmed V and J ends, which lost 1 base and 0 bases, there was a span of 4 bases. CDR3 bases: TGTGCCAGTAGTATAGCGGGCTCCTACAATGAGCAGTTCTTC. Translation: CASSIAGSYNEQFF.

The chain carries TRBV9 and TRBJ2-2, with no clear D. Between the trimmed V and J ends, which lost 2 bases and 4 bases, there was a span of 15 bases. CDR1 is SGDLS and CDR2 is YYNGEE in the germline V gene. This CDR3 region has 16 residues. CDR3 sequence: CASSVYSSNPTGELFF. The CDR3 nucleotides are TGTGCCAGCAGCGTCTATTCTTCCAACCCCACCGGGGAGCTGTTTTTT.

This clone came up a few times. This chain connects TRBV9 to TRBJ1-2; 9 bases agree with TRBD1. J was trimmed by 1 base and V by 6 bases; bases with no gene match: 4. There are 14 residues in the CDR3. CDR1 SGDLS and CDR2 YYNGEE come from the germline V gene. This CDR3 is CASTPDRGNYGYTF. The CDR3 coding sequence is TGTGCCAGCACTCCGGACAGGGGTAACTATGGCTACACCTTC.

The chain links TRBV10-3 to TRBJ2-1; possibly TRBD1 for D (8 bases). V lost 6 bases and J lost 4, with 16 bases in between. CDR3 length: 15 residues. CDR1 and CDR2 from the germline V gene are ENHRY and SYGVKD. CDR3 nucleotides: TGTGCCATCAGGAAACAGGGGGGGGTGTACAATGAGCAGTTCTTC. The encoded protein is CAIRKQGGVYNEQFF.

V and J are TRBV9 and TRBJ1-6; possible D gene TRBD1, 6 bases. V lost 0 bases and J lost 8, with 12 bases in between. Looked up from germline, CDR1 is SGDLS and CDR2 is YYNGEE. The CDR3 totals 15 residues. The CDR3 nucleotides read TGTGCCAGCAGCGTAGGTGGGGGCATCTATTCACCCCTCCACTTT. Protein sequence: CASSVGGGIYSPLHF. The full variable domain, completed using reference TRBV9 and TRBJ1-6, is DSGVTQTPKHLITATGQRVTLRCSPRSGDLSVYWYQQSLDQGLQFLIQYYNGEERAKGNILERFSAQQFPDLHSELNLSSLELGDSALYFCASSVGGGIYSPLHFGNGTRLTVT.

This rearrangement joins TRBV5-5 to TRBJ1-1; D uncertain. Germline V CDR1 and CDR2: SGHKS, YYEKEE (reference sequence). V lost 3 bases, J lost 2 bases, and 11 bases lay in between. The CDR3 is made up of 14 amino acids. For the CDR3, the DNA is TGTGCCAGCAGCTCTGTAACATTTAACACTGAAGCTTTCTTT. It codes for CASSSVTFNTEAFF.

This clone was recorded once. The chain is built from TRBV4-2 and TRBJ2-2; TRBD2 matches at 11 bases. There are 15 residues in the CDR3. Germline assignment: CDR1 LGHNA and CDR2 YNFKEQ. J gave up 6 bases and V 0 bases, and 0 bases lay outside the gene matches. The CDR3, as DNA: TGTGCCAGCAGCCAAGATAGCGGGGGGGCCGGGGAGCTGTTTTTT. Its translation: CASSQDSGGAGELFF.

V and J are TRBV5-5 and TRBJ1-1; D is ambiguous. Trimming stripped 3 bases from V and 1 base from J, with 7 bases between. CDR3 length equals 13 residues. Per the germline V gene, CDR1 is SGHKS and CDR2 is YYEKEE (reference sequence). The CDR3 reads CASSSHTNTEAFF. In nucleotides, the CDR3 is TGTGCCAGCAGCTCACACACGAACACTGAAGCTTTCTTT. Variable domain in full (rest from reference TRBV5-5 and TRBJ1-1): DAGVTQSPTHLIKTRGQQVTLRCSPISGHKSVSWYQQVLGQGPQFIFQYYEKEERGRGNFPDRFSARQFPNYSSELNVNALLLGDSALYLCASSSHTNTEAFFGQGTRLTVV.

The genes are TRBV6-1 and TRBJ1-4; D gene ambiguous. Germline V gene sequence: CDR1 MNHNS, CDR2 SASEGT. CDR3 size: 12 residues. Trimming removed 5 bases at V and 13 bases at J, with 14 bases between. This chain's CDR3 is CASSLIGSGLFF. The CDR3 nucleotides read TGTGCCAGCAGTTTAATAGGGAGTGGACTGTTTTTT.

In this sample, this clone is medium-sized (0.01 to 0.1%). The rearrangement links TRBV27 to TRBJ2-1; 12 nucleotides agree with TRBD2. With 3 bases clipped from V and 7 bases from J, the junction kept 7 bases outside the gene matches. Germline-derived CDR1 and CDR2 are MNHEY and SMNVEV (reference sequence). CDR3 size: 16 residues. The CDR3 nucleotides are TGTGCCAGCAGTTTCGCTAGCGGGGGGGCCTGGAATGAGCAGTTCTTC. It encodes CASSFASGGAWNEQFF.

This clone was picked up a small number of times. The CDR3 spells CASSSGIMNTEAFF. The CDR3 DNA reads TGTGCCAGCAGTTCAGGGATTATGAACACTGAAGCTTTCTTT. This rearrangement joins TRBV6-6 to TRBJ1-1, with D tentatively TRBD1 (5 bases). V lost 4 bases to trimming and J lost 0 bases, with 9 bases between them. The CDR3 is 14 amino acids. Germline CDR1 MNHNY, CDR2 SVGAGI (reference sequence).

Regarding this clone: This sample includes further DNA sequences coding for the same CDR3. This sequence joins TRBV6-5 and TRBJ2-6, with D possibly matching TRBD2 (6 bases). This CDR3 has 16 amino acids. The germline CDR1 and CDR2 sequences are MNHEY and SVGAGI. V lost 0 bases and J lost 4, with 10 bases in between. The CDR3 region is CASSYSGGAGANVLTF. The DNA of the CDR3 is TGTGCCAGCAGTTACTCAGGAGGGGCCGGGGCCAACGTCCTGACTTTC.

The gene calls are TRBV6-1 and TRBJ1-2; a possible D gene is TRBD1 (6 bases). The CDR3 spans 14 residues. V was pared by 4 bases and J by 5 bases, with 14 bases between. Germline V gives CDR1 MNHNS, CDR2 SASEGT. In DNA, the CDR3 is TGTGCCAGCAGTGGACCAGGGGCCGTTTATGGCTACACCTTC. Translated, it gives CASSGPGAVYGYTF.

The V call is TRBV14, the J call TRBJ1-1; D unclear. CDR1 SGHDN and CDR2 FVKESK come from the germline V gene. The CDR3 is 13 amino acids. Deletions cut 4 bases from V and 0 bases from J, with 6 bases between. The CDR3 loop reads CASSPSVNTEAFF. The CDR3 DNA is TGTGCCAGCAGCCCTTCGGTGAACACTGAAGCTTTCTTT.

Of note for this clone: Other DNA sequences in this sample translate to the same CDR3. The chain has TRBV6-4 and TRBJ2-1; D possibly corresponds to TRBD2 (7 bases). The CDR3 spans 16 residues. Deletions cut 3 bases from V and 3 bases from J, with 15 bases between. Looked up from germline, CDR1 is MRHNA and CDR2 is SNTAGT. The CDR3 sequence is CASSEVGGGLYNEQFF. CDR3 nucleotides: TGTGCCAGCAGTGAAGTAGGGGGGGGCCTCTACAATGAGCAGTTCTTC.

The chain combines TRBV6-6 with TRBJ2-2; a possible D gene is TRBD1 (6 bases). The germline V gene has CDR1 MNHNY and CDR2 SVGAGI (reference sequence). This CDR3 is 15 amino acids long. The V gene lost 2 bases and the J gene lost 7 bases, with 14 bases spanning the gap. The CDR3, as DNA: TGTGCCAGCAGTTACGGGCCTAGCAGGGGCGGGGAGCTGTTTTTT. It encodes CASSYGPSRGGELFF.

V and J are TRBV5-6 and TRBJ1-2; D might be TRBD1 (6 bases). CDR3 size: 14 residues. Germline V lookup: CDR1 SGHDT, CDR2 YYEEEE. V gave up 3 bases and J gave up 3 bases, with 12 bases separating them. CDR3 protein: CASSSRGEDYGYTF. The CDR3 region has the DNA TGTGCCAGCAGCTCCAGGGGAGAGGACTATGGCTACACCTTC.

This clone was found a few times. The rearrangement uses TRBV6-6 and TRBJ2-7, with 8 bases that match TRBD2. The germline CDR1 and CDR2 sequences are MNHNY and SVGAGI (reference sequence). V was pared by 4 bases and J by 2 bases, with 7 bases of the junction left unmatched. The CDR3 length is 15 residues. CDR3 in amino acids: CASSFQGGGTYEQYF. The CDR3 DNA sequence: TGTGCCAGCAGTTTTCAGGGCGGGGGGACCTACGAGCAGTACTTC.

This rearrangement joins TRBV27 to TRBJ1-1, with 8 bases that match TRBD1. The V gene's germline CDR1 is MNHEY and CDR2 SMNVEV (reference sequence). CDR3 length equals 15 residues. J gave up 4 bases and V 5 bases, and 9 bases lay outside the gene matches. CDR3: CASSPATGAGTEAFF. The CDR3, as DNA: TGTGCCAGCAGTCCCGCGACAGGGGCGGGCACTGAAGCTTTCTTT.